This TCR beta chain was sequenced for a study of CD8 T cells in ankylosing spondylitis. Study conclusions and caveats: Characteristic, it appeared, of ankylosing spondylitis blood was a TCR beta motif of fewer than 10 highly homologous variants. Clones tied to disease were said to be significantly enriched in matched ankylosing spondylitis synovial fluid.

Quantitative 5'-RACE was performed with molecular barcodes, and it yielded the TCR beta libraries. TCRdb itself ran the 5' RACE reads through MiXCR, one entry per CDR3 protein. The data show 36,000 or so distinct CDR3 sequences, about 6% seen once. This clonotype appeared many times. Its antigen is unknown. V was cut by 3 bases and J by 6 bases, with 9 bases left in between. Germline V gives CDR1 SGHTA, CDR2 FQGNSA. There are 13 residues in the CDR3. The material sequenced was blood, either unsorted or a sorted T cell fraction (not recorded which). The source of this sequence is a male donor with ankylosing spondylitis or in good health (not recorded which). The chain has TRBV7-2 and TRBJ2-1; the D is unclear. In DNA form, the CDR3 reads TGTGCCAGCAGCTTCAGCGCCACCAATGAGCAGTTCTTC. Protein: CASSFSATNEQFF.